This T cell receptor beta chain was obtained from a study of shared clonotypes between healthy human individuals. General study results and limits: Naive subsets usually exceeded memory subsets in estimated richness. Shared across four donors were 4% to 5% of the naive CD4 clonotypes.

The naive CD8 fraction comprised CD45RO-negative cells positively selected for CCR7 and excluded terminally differentiated effector memory CD45RA+ cells. As concerns this clone: What it binds is not known.

Several immunoSEQ plates received, in even portions, the genomic DNA of each subset. This table comes from immunoSEQ multiplex PCR, and its TCRdb copy is limited to in-frame clones, with some not included. The sample has hundreds of thousands of clones; 95% are singletons. Sample: naive CD8+ T cells sorted from blood. The sequence was obtained from a young woman in good health.

The CDR3 nucleotides are TGTGCCAGCAGTTGGGACCGTAGAATATATGGCTACACCTTC. The encoded protein is CASSWDRRIYGYTF. This sequence joins TRBV5-6 and TRBJ1-2; D is possibly TRBD1 (5 bases). The CDR3 has 14 amino acids. V lost 5 bases to trimming and J lost 5 bases, with 16 bases between them. Germline CDR1 reads SGHDT; CDR2 reads YYEEEE. Variable domain in full (rest from reference TRBV5-6 and TRBJ1-2): DAGVTQSPTHLIKTRGQQVTLRCSPKSGHDTVSWYQQALGQGPQFIFQYYEEEERQRGNFPDRFSGHQFPNYSSELNVNALLLGDSALYLCASSWDRRIYGYTFGSGTRLTVV.